The 22 T cell receptor beta chains reported below all come from one sample, sequenced in a study of cytomegalovirus exposure and HLA in healthy donors (dated 2017 in TCRdb). Libraries were built with the immunoSEQ multiplex PCR assay. For the multiplex PCR, a mixture combining 60 forward primers for TCR Vbeta segments and 13 reverse primers for TCR Jbeta segments was used. TCRdb provides this immuneACCESS table in a form limited to in-frame rearrangements. Some clones are lacking; in checked studies, under half of them reflect an unresolved V gene, and why the rest are absent is not known. In this sample's table one finds roughly 90,000 clones. Jointly, the top ten make up just over 15% of the sample. The sample was PBMCs. These receptors all come from a man aged 50 or older in good health and CMV-seropositive.

The rearrangement links TRBV9 to TRBJ2-1; TRBD2 agrees at 7 bases. Trimming took 0 bases from V and 7 from J; bases not matched to a gene: 7. The CDR3 is 15 residues long. Germline V lookup: CDR1 SGDLS, CDR2 YYNGEE. The CDR3 region has the DNA TGTGCCAGCAGCGTAGGGAGCGGGATGGTGAATGAGCAGTTCTTC. Its translation: CASSVGSGMVNEQFF.

This chain connects TRBV11-3 to TRBJ2-7; 8 bases are shared with TRBD2. The CDR3 spans 16 residues. From germline, CDR1 is SGHNT and CDR2 YENEEA. V lost 5 bases to trimming and J lost 3 bases; unmatched junction nucleotides: 12. DNA for the CDR3: TGTGCCAGCAGCGGCAGACCAGCGGGAGTAAACTACGAGCAGTACTTC. Its protein product is CASSGRPAGVNYEQYF.

The chain employs TRBV9 and TRBJ1-2, with D perhaps TRBD1 (5 bases). The germline V and J ends were trimmed by 0 bases and 6 bases, with 9 bases remaining between them. Germline-derived CDR1 and CDR2 are SGDLS and YYNGEE. CDR3 length: 13 amino acids. CDR3 loop: CASSVGRVDGYTF. As DNA, the CDR3 is TGTGCCAGCAGCGTAGGCAGGGTCGATGGCTACACCTTC.

The chain couples TRBV4-1 to TRBJ2-5, with TRBD2 as a possible D gene (6 bases). Germline V lookup: CDR1 MGHRA, CDR2 YSYEKL. Trimming stripped 0 bases from V and 1 base from J, with 18 bases between. This CDR3 is built from 18 residues. CDR3 DNA sequence: TGCGCCAGCAGCCAAGATACTAAGCGGGCCATGCTCCAAGAGACCCAGTACTTC. This encodes CASSQDTKRAMLQETQYF.

This rearrangement joins TRBV7-9 to TRBJ1-2, with unresolved D. V gave up 1 base and J gave up 0 bases, with 9 bases separating them. This CDR3 comprises 15 residues. Germline-derived CDR1 and CDR2 are SEHNR and FQNEAQ (reference sequence). The CDR3 coding sequence is TGTGCCAGCAGCTTAGACGTGCAGACTAACTATGGCTACACCTTC. Protein sequence: CASSLDVQTNYGYTF. Full variable domain (remainder filled in from reference TRBV7-9 and TRBJ1-2): DTGVSQNPRHKITKRGQNVTFRCDPISEHNRLYWYRQTLGQGPEFLTYFQNEAQLEKSRLLSDRFSAERPKGSFSTLEIQRTEQGDSAMYLCASSLDVQTNYGYTFGSGTRLTVV.

The rearrangement uses TRBV15 and TRBJ2-7; D perhaps matches TRBD1 (6 bases). This CDR3 has 14 residues. In germline, CDR1 is LNHNV, CDR2 YYDKDF (reference sequence). Trimming cost V 0 bases and J 6 bases, with 12 bases left between them. As DNA, the CDR3 is TGTGCCACCAGCAGAGATCAGGGGCCGGGCGAGCAGTACGTC. It yields the protein CATSRDQGPGEQYV.

The chain uses TRBV19 and TRBJ2-3; weak D call: TRBD1 (5 bases). V was shortened by 7 bases and J by 2 bases, with 10 bases between the two germline ends. Germline V gives CDR1 LNHDA, CDR2 SQIVND (reference sequence). This CDR3 has 13 amino acids. The CDR3 sequence: CASIQGATDTQYF. The DNA of the CDR3 is TGTGCCAGTATACAAGGGGCCACAGATACGCAGTATTTT. Complete variable domain (other parts from reference TRBV19 and TRBJ2-3): DGGITQSPKYLFRKEGQNVTLSCEQNLNHDAMYWYRQDPGQGLRLIYYSQIVNDFQKGDIAEGYSVSREKKESFPLTVTSAQKNPTAFYLCASIQGATDTQYFGPGTRLTVL.

The chain links TRBV30 to TRBJ2-3, with D perhaps matching TRBD2 (6 bases). The CDR3 has 14 amino acids. The germline V gene encodes CDR1 GTSNPN and CDR2 SVGIG (reference sequence). With 1 base removed from V and 3 bases from J, the gap between germline ends came to 11 bases. The CDR3 nucleotides are TGTGCCTGGAGTGAGGGACTGACTACAGATACGCAGTATTTT. Amino acids: CAWSEGLTTDTQYF.

The chain employs TRBV6-5 and TRBJ2-3; TRBD2 is a possible D gene (6 bases). V was shortened by 2 bases and J by 5 bases, with 17 bases between the two germline ends. This CDR3 region has 16 residues. CDR1 and CDR2 from the germline V gene are MNHEY and SVGAGI. The CDR3 protein is CASSYQLPGDRDTQYF. DNA of the CDR3: TGTGCCAGCAGTTACCAGCTCCCGGGGGATAGAGATACGCAGTATTTT.

V and J are TRBV29-1 and TRBJ1-1; D unclear. Germline values: CDR1 SQVTM, CDR2 ANQGSEA. This CDR3 is built from 14 residues. Trimming left V 8 bases short and J 0 bases short, with 16 bases between. The CDR3 DNA follows: TGCAGCCACACATCTCTTACAGTGAACACTGAAGCTTTCTTT. Encoded protein: CSHTSLTVNTEAFF.

The V call is TRBV4-2, the J call TRBJ2-3; 7 bases align to TRBD2. CDR1 LGHNA and CDR2 YNFKEQ come from the germline V gene. The CDR3 contains 17 residues. With 3 bases clipped from V and 2 bases from J, the junction kept 11 bases outside the gene matches. CDR3 nucleotides: TGTGCCAGCAGCCATACCACCGGACTAGGCCCCACAGATACGCAGTATTTT. The encoded protein is CASSHTTGLGPTDTQYF.

V is TRBV7-9 and J is TRBJ1-3; D is ambiguous. The V end lost 1 base, the J end lost 3 bases, and 13 bases lay between the germline ends. The CDR3 is 16 residues long. CDR1 is SEHNR, CDR2 FQNEAQ, per germline (reference sequence). The CDR3 spells CASSLEAGYFGNTIYF. CDR3 nucleotides: TGTGCCAGCAGCTTAGAGGCAGGATACTTTGGAAACACCATATATTTT.

The genes are TRBV15 and TRBJ1-3, with D perhaps TRBD1 (5 bases). Germline CDR1 and CDR2: LNHNV and YYDKDF (reference sequence). This CDR3 spans 18 amino acids. The V and J ends lost 1 base and 1 base respectively, with 17 bases between them. CDR3 sequence reads: CATSRGWDSSQSGNTIYF. The CDR3 DNA reads as TGTGCCACCAGCAGAGGTTGGGACTCTAGTCAATCTGGAAACACCATATATTTT.

The V gene is TRBV9, the J gene TRBJ2-3; D gene uncertain. Trimming pared 0 bases from V and 0 bases from J, leaving 8 bases between. Germline lookup yields CDR1 SGDLS and CDR2 YYNGEE. The CDR3 is made up of 15 amino acids. Here the CDR3 reads CASSVGVGSTDTQYF. DNA for the CDR3: TGTGCCAGCAGCGTAGGGGTCGGGAGCACAGATACGCAGTATTTT. Filled out from reference TRBV9 and TRBJ2-3, the complete variable domain reads DSGVTQTPKHLITATGQRVTLRCSPRSGDLSVYWYQQSLDQGLQFLIQYYNGEERAKGNILERFSAQQFPDLHSELNLSSLELGDSALYFCASSVGVGSTDTQYFGPGTRLTVL.

The V and J genes are TRBV18 and TRBJ2-5; 8 nucleotides match TRBD2. There are 15 residues in the CDR3. CDR1 and CDR2 from the germline V gene are KGHSH and LQKENI. V gave up 2 bases and J gave up 7 bases; unmatched junction bases: 9. CDR3 loop: CASSPNIGREATQYF. CDR3 DNA: TGTGCCAGCTCACCAAACATAGGGCGGGAGGCGACCCAGTACTTC.

The chain uses TRBV30 and TRBJ1-5; D gene ambiguous. The CDR3 is 13 amino acids. The germline V gene encodes CDR1 GTSNPN and CDR2 SVGIG (reference sequence). Trimming pared 2 bases from V and 3 bases from J, leaving 8 bases between. Here the CDR3 DNA reads TGTGCCTGGAGTAATGGAGACAATCAGCCCCAGCATTTT. Protein product: CAWSNGDNQPQHF.

This sequence joins TRBV25-1 and TRBJ2-1; 7 bases map to TRBD2. The CDR3 is 14 amino acids. The germline gives CDR1 MGHDK, CDR2 SYGVNS. Losses at the gene ends were 7 bases for V and 4 bases for J; bases not matched to a gene: 7. CDR3 nucleotide sequence: TGTGCCAGCATTCCAGCGGGGAATTACAATGAGCAGTTCTTC. Its translation: CASIPAGNYNEQFF.

The rearrangement links TRBV18 to TRBJ1-1, with a weak D call TRBD1 (6 bases). V dropped 4 bases and J dropped 5 bases, with 11 bases sitting between them. The V gene's germline CDR1 is KGHSH and CDR2 LQKENI. This CDR3 spans 13 amino acids. For the CDR3, the DNA is TGTGCCAGCTCACAATCTCAGGGGACTGAAGCTTTCTTT. It translates to CASSQSQGTEAFF.

The chain is built from TRBV4-2 and TRBJ2-5; TRBD1 is a possible D gene (5 bases). Germline V gene data show CDR1 as LGHNA and CDR2 as YNFKEQ. The germline V and J ends were trimmed by 5 bases and 5 bases, with 18 bases remaining between them. The CDR3 length is 15 residues. DNA of the CDR3: TGTGCCAGCAGCAAAAGACAGAGAGAGGCGGAGACCCAGTACTTC. It translates to CASSKRQREAETQYF.

This chain joins TRBV9 and TRBJ1-5; 8 bases match TRBD1. The CDR3 runs 15 residues. Trimming at V came to 4 bases and at J to 6 bases, leaving 9 bases not matched to a gene. Germline V gene lookup returns CDR1 SGDLS and CDR2 YYNGEE. CDR3 in DNA: TGTGCCAGCAGCCCGACAGGGGTAGCAGCTCAGCCCCAGCATTTT. It yields the protein CASSPTGVAAQPQHF.

The CDR3 nucleotides are TGTGCCAGCAGCGTAGGGACAGAAGAGACCCAGTACTTC. This translates into CASSVGTEETQYF. The V and J genes are TRBV9 and TRBJ2-5, with D perhaps matching TRBD1 (6 bases). The V gene's germline CDR1 is SGDLS and CDR2 YYNGEE. This CDR3 spans 13 amino acids. Deletions cut 0 bases from V and 3 bases from J, with 6 bases between.

The chain joins TRBV30 to TRBJ1-6, with 7 nucleotides matching TRBD1. With 5 bases clipped from V and 9 bases from J, the junction kept 1 base outside the gene matches. Germline values: CDR1 GTSNPN, CDR2 SVGIG (reference sequence). This CDR3 spans 11 amino acids. In nucleotides, the CDR3 is TGTGCCTGGGCAGGGGGTTCACCCCTCCACTTT. This translates into CAWAGGSPLHF.